This is a list of T cell receptor beta chains from one sample in a study of cytomegalovirus exposure and HLA in healthy donors. Assay used: immunoSEQ multiplex PCR; TCRdb lists only in-frame clones, some missing. The data contain more than 45,000 clones, more than 85% of them seen just once; the ten biggest clones take up over 2%. The sequenced sample consisted of PBMCs. The receptor source for this set is a woman in her twenties or thirties in good health and CMV-seronegative. CDR3s include the opening cysteine and the closing phenylalanine or tryptophan. The D gene is left open where the match is weak. Clone sizes are given selectively: once, few, many, or a class where the clone is expanded.

D gene	V gene	clone size	J gene	CDR3 DNA	CDR3 protein
-	TRBV6-1	-	TRBJ1-1	TGTGCCAGCAGTGCCCACCGGGCTCCCATGACAGGTAATGAAGCTTTCTTT	CASSAHRAPMTGNEAFF
-	TRBV7-9	-	TRBJ1-3	TGTGCCAGCAGCTCACCGCGCAATGGAAACACCATATATTTT	CASSSPRNGNTIYF
-	TRBV18	-	TRBJ2-7	TGTGCCAGCTCCCCTACGGGGGAGAGCGAGCAGTACTTC	CASSPTGESEQYF
-	TRBV27	-	TRBJ2-1	TGTGCCAGCAGAAGTAGGGGCCTATCCTACAATGAGCAGTTCTTC	CASRSRGLSYNEQFF
-	TRBV6-5	-	TRBJ1-1	TGTGCCAGCAGTATACAGGGAATAACTGAAGCTTTCTTT	CASSIQGITEAFF
-	TRBV6-5	-	TRBJ2-7	TGTGCCAGCAGACGCCGCAGGGGTCCCTACGAGCAGTACTTC	CASRRRRGPYEQYF
-	TRBV6-1	-	TRBJ1-2	TGTGCCAGCAGATTTCTGGGGGGGGGTAACTATGGCTACACCTTC	CASRFLGGGNYGYTF
-	TRBV5-4	-	TRBJ2-7	TGTGCCAGCAGCTTGGAACAGGGAATATTCTACGAGCAGTACTTC	CASSLEQGIFYEQYF
-	TRBV19	-	TRBJ1-4	TGTGCCAGTAGTAATACCCGGGAGAAGACCGCCGCAACTAATGAAAAACTGTTTTTT	CASSNTREKTAATNEKLFF
-	TRBV7-2	-	TRBJ2-7	TGTGCCAGCAGCTTAGGGCTAGCGCAAATACCCTACGAGCAGTACTTC	CASSLGLAQIPYEQYF
-	TRBV28	-	TRBJ1-2	TGTGCCAGCAGTTCCAGGGTGGGATACTATGGCTACACCTTC	CASSSRVGYYGYTF
TRBD1	TRBV27	-	TRBJ2-1	TGTGCCAGCAGTCCTGGACAGGGGGCTTACAATGAGCAGTTCTTC	CASSPGQGAYNEQFF
-	TRBV29-1	-	TRBJ2-2	TGCAGCGGGGGCTCCGGGACACTCAGCGGGGAGCTGTTTTTT	CSGGSGTLSGELFF
-	TRBV15	few	TRBJ1-4	TGTGCCACCAGCAGAGATTTCCAGGGATTAAATGAAAAACTGTTTTTT	CATSRDFQGLNEKLFF
-	TRBV7-9	-	TRBJ2-3	TGTGCCAGCAGCTTAGGGATAGCTGGGACAGATACGCAGTATTTT	CASSLGIAGTDTQYF
-	TRBV6-1	-	TRBJ2-7	TGTGCCAGCAGTGAAGGCCTTGGACACGCGGACGAGCAGTACTTC	CASSEGLGHADEQYF
-	TRBV2	-	TRBJ2-7	TGTGCCAGCAGTGCCGATCAGGGAGAGCAGTACTTC	CASSADQGEQYF
TRBD2	TRBV19	-	TRBJ2-3	TGTGCCAGTAGTCCAACTAGCGGGAGGGGCGATACGCAGTATTTT	CASSPTSGRGDTQYF
-	TRBV21-1	-	TRBJ1-2	TGTGCCAGCATCCCCGACAGCCACGTCTATGGCTACACCTTC	CASIPDSHVYGYTF
TRBD1	TRBV29-1	-	TRBJ2-3	TGCAGCGCTTGGCCCGGGACAGGGGATCCTTTTTTCACAGATACGCAGTATTTT	CSAWPGTGDPFFTDTQYF
-	TRBV5-1	once	TRBJ2-1	TGCGCCAGCAGCTTGGGTCAGATCTACAATGAGCAGTTCTTC	CASSLGQIYNEQFF
-	TRBV28	-	TRBJ1-5	TGTGCCAGCAGTTTCCTAGAAGGACAGCCCCAGCATTTT	CASSFLEGQPQHF
TRBD2	TRBV28	few	TRBJ2-1	TGTGCCAGCAGAACCCTAGCGGGAGAGAATGAGCAGTTCTTC	CASRTLAGENEQFF
-	TRBV7-2	-	TRBJ1-2	TGTGCCAGCAGCTTAGATTCCGGGAACTATGGCTACACCTTC	CASSLDSGNYGYTF
TRBD1	TRBV6-4	-	TRBJ1-5	TGTGCCAGCAGTCTAGGGACAGACAATCAGCCCCAGCATTTT	CASSLGTDNQPQHF
-	TRBV4-1	-	TRBJ2-7	TGCGCCAGCAGCCAAGAACTGGGGGCTTACGAGCAGTACTTC	CASSQELGAYEQYF
-	TRBV27	-	TRBJ1-4	TGTGCCAGCAGTTTGTCTCCTAATGAAAAACTGTTTTTT	CASSLSPNEKLFF
TRBD1	TRBV30	-	TRBJ2-2	TGTGCCTGGAGTGCCGGGACAGCTAACACCGGGGAGCTGTTTTTT	CAWSAGTANTGELFF
TRBD1	TRBV2	-	TRBJ1-1	TGTGCCAGCAGGGGGGGACAGGGGAACACTGAAGCTTTCTTT	CASRGGQGNTEAFF
-	TRBV18	once	TRBJ1-2	TGTGCCAGCTCGGAGAACCCGGGGTCGAATGGCTACACCTTC	CASSENPGSNGYTF
-	TRBV27	-	TRBJ1-2	TGTGCCAGCAGTTTGTCAGGGGCCTATGGCTACACCTTC	CASSLSGAYGYTF
TRBD2	TRBV28	-	TRBJ2-5	TGTGCCAGCAGTTTTGTTGGCGGGGGCCAAGAGACCCAGTACTTC	CASSFVGGGQETQYF
-	TRBV9	-	TRBJ2-7	TGTGCCAGCAGCGTAAGCCTCGCCTCCTACGAGCAGTACTTC	CASSVSLASYEQYF
-	TRBV27	-	TRBJ1-1	TGTGCCAGCAGTACAAGTCAGGTGCCCGTCGGGAACACTGAAGCTTTCTTT	CASSTSQVPVGNTEAFF
TRBD1	TRBV23-1	-	TRBJ2-7	TGCGCCAGCAGTCAACGTGAACTTCTGGGACAGAACTACGAGCAGTACTTC	CASSQRELLGQNYEQYF
TRBD2	TRBV4-2	-	TRBJ2-1	TGTGCCAGCAGCCAAGATCTCCTTAGCGGGAGTGGCAATGAGCAGTTCTTC	CASSQDLLSGSGNEQFF
-	TRBV10-3	few	TRBJ1-1	TGTGCCATCAGTGAGTCACAGGAGGGGACGGCTTTCTTT	CAISESQEGTAFF
-	TRBV6-5	-	TRBJ1-3	TGTGCCAGCAGTTACTCAGCGACAGTCTCTGGAAACACCATATATTTT	CASSYSATVSGNTIYF
TRBD2	TRBV19	-	TRBJ2-3	TGTGCCAGTAGGGGAGGCTCCGGGACTAGCGGGAGTACAGATACGCAGTATTTT	CASRGGSGTSGSTDTQYF
TRBD1	TRBV6-5	few	TRBJ2-1	TGTGCCAGCAGTTACGACAGGGGGCGGTACAATGAGCAGTTCTTC	CASSYDRGRYNEQFF
-	TRBV7-9	-	TRBJ2-3	TGTGCCAGCAGCTTAGATCAATGGCAGTATTTT	CASSLDQWQYF
-	TRBV27	-	TRBJ2-1	TGTGCCAGCAGTTCTCGGGGGGAGCAGTTCTTC	CASSSRGEQFF
-	TRBV5-1	-	TRBJ1-1	TGCGCCAGCAGCTTGGCTACGGGTAACACTGAAGCTTTCTTT	CASSLATGNTEAFF
-	TRBV1	-	TRBJ2-5	TGCACCAGCAGCCAAGATAGTCAGGGAAGAACCGAGTTCGGGACCCAGTACTTC	CTSSQDSQGRTEFGTQYF
-	TRBV30	-	TRBJ1-1	TGTGCCTGGAGTCCGACAGGAGATACTGAAGCTTTCTTT	CAWSPTGDTEAFF
-	TRBV5-4	-	TRBJ2-5	TGTGCCAGCAGCGCTACTAGTATTGAGACCCAGTACTTC	CASSATSIETQYF
TRBD1	TRBV30	-	TRBJ2-1	TGTGCCTGGGGTGGGGACAGGGGTTGGAGTGAGCAGTTCTTC	CAWGGDRGWSEQFF
TRBD1	TRBV27	few	TRBJ1-2	TGTGCCAGCAGTTCCGAAGGGGGCGGGGACTATGGCTACACCTTC	CASSSEGGGDYGYTF
TRBD1	TRBV18	-	TRBJ2-7	TGTGCCAGCTCACCGAAAGCGGGACAGGGCGAGCAGTACTTC	CASSPKAGQGEQYF
-	TRBV30	once	TRBJ2-5	TGTGCCTGGAGAATGGGAGGCGAGACCCAGTACTTC	CAWRMGGETQYF
TRBD1	TRBV2	-	TRBJ1-2	TGTGCCAGCAATGCCGGACAGGGAGGGTATGGCTACACCTTC	CASNAGQGGYGYTF
TRBD2	TRBV30	-	TRBJ2-3	TGTGCCTCTTCCCCCGGAACTAGCGGGAGGGCCGCAGATACGCAGTATTTT	CASSPGTSGRAADTQYF